The 16 T cell receptor beta chains in this list originate from one sample, sequenced in a study of shared clonotypes between healthy human individuals. Measured with immunoSEQ multiplex PCR; TCRdb has only the in-frame clones, and not every one. Among some 1.5 million clones listed, approximately 98% were seen once. Sequencing used naive CD4+ T cells sorted from blood. Specified subset: CD45RA+ positively selected. These receptors came from a man aged 25 to 40 in good health.

This chain uses TRBV6-6 with TRBJ1-2, with D possibly being TRBD1 (5 bases). From germline, CDR1 is MNHNY and CDR2 SVGAGI (reference sequence). The CDR3 runs 12 residues. V dropped 7 bases and J dropped 5 bases, with 11 bases sitting between them. The CDR3 nucleotides are TGTGCCAGCAAGGGGCCGGAGTATGGCTACACCTTC. Encoded protein: CASKGPEYGYTF.

The J gene is TRBJ1-1, the V gene TRBV27; perhaps TRBD1 as D (5 bases). Trimming pared 6 bases from V and 1 base from J, leaving 18 bases between. This CDR3 is 16 amino acids long. Per the germline V gene, CDR1 is MNHEY and CDR2 is SMNVEV (reference sequence). The CDR3 spells CASRHRKGTGNTEAFF. CDR3 DNA: TGTGCCAGCAGACACCGGAAGGGGACGGGGAACACTGAAGCTTTCTTT.

This clone was seen only a few times. Other nucleotide sequences from this sample produce the same CDR3. V is TRBV5-1 and J is TRBJ2-5; D is possibly TRBD2 (7 bases). CDR1 is SGHRS, CDR2 YFSETQ, per germline. The CDR3 runs to 14 residues. Deletions cut 1 base from V and 3 bases from J, with 10 bases between. The CDR3 DNA reads as TGCGCCAGCAGCTTGCAGGGGAGGGAAGAGACCCAGTACTTC. It translates to CASSLQGREETQYF.

The chain links TRBV9 to TRBJ1-1; 8 positions agree with TRBD1. The V gene end was trimmed by 6 bases and the J gene end by 0 bases; junction bases not matched to a gene: 7. CDR3 size: 15 residues. Germline CDR1 SGDLS, CDR2 YYNGEE. The CDR3 nucleotides are TGTGCCAGCACAGGGGGCGTTACCATGAACACTGAAGCTTTCTTT. This gives the protein CASTGGVTMNTEAFF.

The rearrangement links TRBV11-2 to TRBJ2-2, with D possibly being TRBD1 (5 bases). Germline CDR1 and CDR2: SGHAT and FQNNGV. This CDR3 contains 16 residues. Trimming removed 3 bases at V and 6 bases at J, with 17 bases between. The CDR3 DNA reads TGTGCCAGCAGCTTTTATTCGGCAAGGACACCCGGGGAGCTGTTTTTT. It specifies CASSFYSARTPGELFF. The variable domain in full, with the rest retrieved from reference TRBV11-2 and TRBJ2-2, is EAGVAQSPRYKIIEKRQSVAFWCNPISGHATLYWYQQILGQGPKLLIQFQNNGVVDDSQLPKDRFSAERLKGVDSTLKIQPAKLEDSAVYLCASSFYSARTPGELFFGEGSRLTVL.

This chain connects TRBV4-1 to TRBJ2-7, with 10 nucleotides matching TRBD2. The junction had 4 bases not matched to a gene; V was cut back by 0 bases and J by 2 bases. Germline CDR1 and CDR2: MGHRA and YSYEKL. The CDR3 covers 16 residues. The CDR3 sequence is CASSQDPSGRAYEQYF. The CDR3 nucleotides are TGCGCCAGCAGCCAAGATCCTAGCGGGAGAGCCTACGAGCAGTACTTC.

This chain joins TRBV6-5 and TRBJ1-5; 8 nucleotides align to TRBD1. The length of the CDR3 is 15 residues. Per germline, CDR1 MNHEY and CDR2 SVGAGI. Germline trimming cut 0 bases from V and 5 bases from J; bases unmatched to any gene: 3. The CDR3 DNA is TGTGCCAGCAGTTACTCCCCAGGGGGCGATCAGCCCCAGCATTTT. Its translation: CASSYSPGGDQPQHF.

V usage is TRBV5-6 and J usage is TRBJ2-1, with TRBD2 matching over 13 bases. V lost 1 base and J lost 0; bases outside the gene matches: 7. The germline gives CDR1 SGHDT, CDR2 YYEEEE. This CDR3 is built from 19 residues. The CDR3 DNA sequence: TGTGCCAGCAGCTTGCCGGGACTAGCGGGAAATAGCTCCTACAATGAGCAGTTCTTC. Translated, it gives CASSLPGLAGNSSYNEQFF.

This clone was recorded only once. The V and J genes are TRBV7-6 and TRBJ2-7; D may be TRBD1 (6 bases). Germline lookup yields CDR1 SGHVS and CDR2 FNYEAQ. The V and J ends lost 0 bases and 4 bases respectively, with 13 bases between them. This CDR3 is 15 amino acids long. CDR3: CASSLALQGAYEQYF. CDR3 DNA: TGTGCCAGCAGCTTAGCTTTACAGGGAGCATACGAGCAGTACTTC.

This chain uses TRBV5-1 with TRBJ1-5; 9 bases are a match to TRBD1. The CDR3 length is 15 residues. V shed 0 bases and J 7 bases; nucleotides not matched to a gene: 5. Germline-derived CDR1 and CDR2 are SGHRS and YFSETQ. The CDR3 nucleotides read TGCGCCAGCAGCTTGGGGGACAGGGCTGGGCAGCCCCAGCATTTT. Its translation is CASSLGDRAGQPQHF.

The V call is TRBV7-8, the J call TRBJ2-3; D not resolved. There are 18 residues in the CDR3. Germline V gene data show CDR1 as SGHVS and CDR2 as FQNEAQ. V was shortened by 2 bases and J by 2 bases, with 20 bases between the two germline ends. DNA of the CDR3: TGTGCCAGCAGCTTACTCAGGCGCGGCTTCTCGTCCACAGATACGCAGTATTTT. Translating it yields CASSLLRRGFSSTDTQYF.

The V and J genes are TRBV9 and TRBJ2-1; 12 bases match TRBD2. CDR1 is SGDLS and CDR2 is YYNGEE in the germline V gene. The CDR3 is made up of 15 amino acids. The V and J ends lost 4 bases and 6 bases, in that order; junction bases with no gene match: 5. DNA of the CDR3: TGTGCCAGCAGCACTCGACTAGCGGGAGCCAATGAGCAGTTCTTC. Translating gives CASSTRLAGANEQFF.

This chain uses TRBV28 with TRBJ2-5; 7 bases are shared with TRBD1. Germline CDR1 is MDHEN and CDR2 is SYDVKM. V trimming: 0 bases; J trimming: 2 bases; junction bases outside the gene matches: 3. The CDR3 spans 15 residues. The CDR3, as DNA: TGTGCCAGCAGTTTATGGGGACAGAGTCAAGAGACCCAGTACTTC. The encoded protein is CASSLWGQSQETQYF.

V usage is TRBV4-1 and J usage is TRBJ1-3, with a weak D call TRBD1 (6 bases). The CDR3 contains 17 residues. Germline V gives CDR1 MGHRA, CDR2 YSYEKL. The V end lost 7 bases, the J end lost 0 bases, and 19 bases lay between the germline ends. In DNA form, the CDR3 reads TGCGCCAGCAATCCCGGGATGGGGACAACCTCTGGAAACACCATATATTTT. Translating gives CASNPGMGTTSGNTIYF.

As to this clone: Other DNA variants within this sample encode the same CDR3. This chain connects TRBV20-1 to TRBJ2-5; D unclear. In germline, CDR1 is DFQATT, CDR2 SNEGSKA (reference sequence). The CDR3 is 11 residues long. V was pared by 3 bases and J by 4 bases, with 6 bases between. CDR3 sequence (DNA): TGCAGTGCTAGCCCCAGAGAGACCCAGTACTTC. Translated, it gives CSASPRETQYF.

V is TRBV28 and J is TRBJ2-5, with 12 bases identical to TRBD2. In germline, CDR1 is MDHEN, CDR2 SYDVKM. V lost 2 bases to trimming and J lost 5 bases; unmatched junction nucleotides: 9. There are 17 residues in the CDR3. The DNA for the CDR3 is TGTGCCAGCAGTTTAGCCAAGACTAGCGGGAGATGGGAGACCCAGTACTTC. Translation: CASSLAKTSGRWETQYF.